Below are 11 T cell receptor beta chains sequenced from a single sample in a study of beta chain features in type 1 diabetes. Study results and limitations: Patients with Type 1 diabetes showed moderately but significantly shorter TCRB CDR3s in all four CD4+ subsets.

The investigators reverse transcribed all of the isolated RNA, so they sequenced expressed TCRB transcripts. The method was immunoSEQ multiplex PCR; TCRdb's version includes in-frame clones alone and lacks a portion of them. The repertoire holds over 600,000 clones, with around 12% as singletons. Their target antigens are unknown. Source material: naive CD4+ T cells from blood. Every receptor here comes from a man aged 25-40 years with type 1 diabetes.

This chain joins TRBV7-9 and TRBJ2-3; a possible D gene is TRBD2 (5 bases). V lost 1 base to trimming and J lost 7 bases, with 9 bases between them. Germline lookup yields CDR1 SEHNR and CDR2 FQNEAQ (reference sequence). The CDR3 length is 13 residues. This chain's CDR3 is CASSLGAGNTQYF. CDR3 nucleotide sequence: TGTGCCAGCAGCTTAGGGGCCGGGAATACGCAGTATTTT.

This clone was counted between two and nine times. CDR3 nucleotide sequence: TGTGCCAGCAGCCAAGAGAAGGGCGGGCCCCCTCAGGATGGCTACACCTTC. Translation gives CASSQEKGGPPQDGYTF. The chain has TRBV4-2 and TRBJ1-2, with unresolved D. CDR3 length: 17 amino acids. In germline, CDR1 is LGHNA, CDR2 YNFKEQ. Trimming cost V 0 bases and J 6 bases, with 20 bases left between them.

This clone turned up a few times. CDR3 sequence: CSASELSGYTF. The CDR3 nucleotides are TGCAGTGCTAGTGAGTTGAGCGGCTACACCTTC. This sequence joins TRBV20-1 and TRBJ1-2; D gene uncertain. V lost 3 bases and J 8 bases, leaving 10 bases between the germline ends. Per germline, CDR1 DFQATT and CDR2 SNEGSKA (reference sequence). CDR3 length: 11 residues.

This chain connects TRBV6-5 to TRBJ2-5; 12 bases fit TRBD2. The CDR3 is 15 residues long. Germline CDR1 MNHEY, CDR2 SVGAGI. With 5 bases clipped from V and 4 bases from J, the junction kept 5 bases outside the gene matches. The CDR3 region has the DNA TGTGCCAGCAGTCCGACTAGCGGGGGCGGAGAGACCCAGTACTTC. It translates to CASSPTSGGGETQYF.

This clone turned up a few times. The genes are TRBV20-1 and TRBJ1-2, with a weak D call TRBD1 (6 bases). The CDR3 loop spans 11 amino acids. Germline assignment: CDR1 DFQATT and CDR2 SNEGSKA (reference sequence). Trimming took off 5 bases at V and 9 bases at J, with 13 bases between the two ends. CDR3 sequence (DNA): TGCAGTGCTCCGGCCGGACAGCGCTACACCTTC. Its translation is CSAPAGQRYTF.

This clone appeared a single time. CDR3 bases: TGTGCCAGCAGCCAAGATTATAGGGGGGCCACAGATACGCAGTATTTT. Translated: CASSQDYRGATDTQYF. The chain couples TRBV4-2 to TRBJ2-3; D could derive from TRBD1 or TRBD2 (6 bases each). Trimming removed 0 bases from V and 2 bases from J, with 12 bases in between. In germline, CDR1 is LGHNA, CDR2 YNFKEQ. The CDR3 runs 16 residues.

V is TRBV11-3 and J is TRBJ2-1; D might be TRBD1 (7 bases). V shed 3 bases and J shed 15 bases, with 12 bases lying between them. Germline lookup yields CDR1 SGHNT and CDR2 YENEEA. The CDR3 contains 11 residues. In DNA, the CDR3 is TGTGCCAGCAGCTTCGACAGGGAGGCGTTCTTC. This encodes CASSFDREAFF.

The table lists this clone with a few counts. The rearrangement uses TRBV18 and TRBJ2-5; 9 bases line up with TRBD1. Germline V gives CDR1 KGHSH, CDR2 LQKENI. This CDR3 contains 17 residues. With V trimmed by 3 bases and J by 3 bases, 11 bases remained unmatched. CDR3 sequence: CASSPMGRRTGEETQYF. CDR3 in DNA: TGTGCCAGCTCACCTATGGGTCGTAGGACAGGGGAAGAGACCCAGTACTTC.

The rearrangement joins TRBV2 to TRBJ2-7; D is unresolved. The CDR3 runs to 10 residues. The germline V gene has CDR1 SNHLY and CDR2 FYNNEI. With 3 bases removed from V and 6 bases from J, the gap between germline ends came to 3 bases. The CDR3 sequence is CASSDGEQYF. The CDR3 DNA follows: TGTGCCAGCAGTGATGGCGAGCAGTACTTC.

J is TRBJ1-4 and V is TRBV19; D remains ambiguous. V lost 8 bases and J 8 bases, leaving 15 bases between the germline ends. The germline CDR1 and CDR2 sequences are LNHDA and SQIVND (reference sequence). CDR3 length: 13 amino acids. The CDR3 DNA reads TGTGCCAGTCGGACGGAGCGGACGGAAAAACTGTTTTTT. Protein product: CASRTERTEKLFF.

The table lists this clone with a few counts. This sequence joins TRBV25-1 and TRBJ2-1; D is possibly TRBD1 or TRBD2 (5 bases each). The germline V gene encodes CDR1 MGHDK and CDR2 SYGVNS. This CDR3 has 14 residues. V was clipped by 4 bases and J by 4 bases, with 11 bases between them. CDR3 region: CASSVTGGYNEQFF. The CDR3 DNA reads as TGTGCCAGCAGTGTTACAGGCGGGTACAATGAGCAGTTCTTC.